This T cell receptor beta chain was captured in a study of blood T cells in healthy people across ages. A second roughly 6 to 11 cycle PCR used barcoded and J-beta primers. TCRdb reanalysed the 5' RACE reads using MiXCR and keeps one entry per CDR3 protein. The table includes around 800,000 distinct CDR3 sequences, around a quarter detected once. V gave up 1 base and J gave up 8 bases, with 5 bases separating them. The germline CDR1 and CDR2 sequences are DFQATT and SNEGSKA (reference sequence). This CDR3 has 10 amino acids. The sample was also reused in another study, on T cells of mothers and their children.

Sequencing was done on a sample of blood. The sequence was collected from a boy younger than 18 in good health. V usage is TRBV20-1 and J usage is TRBJ1-2; D is unresolved. The CDR3 DNA sequence: TGCAGTGCTAGAGTCGGAGGCTACACCTTC. Translation: CSARVGGYTF.